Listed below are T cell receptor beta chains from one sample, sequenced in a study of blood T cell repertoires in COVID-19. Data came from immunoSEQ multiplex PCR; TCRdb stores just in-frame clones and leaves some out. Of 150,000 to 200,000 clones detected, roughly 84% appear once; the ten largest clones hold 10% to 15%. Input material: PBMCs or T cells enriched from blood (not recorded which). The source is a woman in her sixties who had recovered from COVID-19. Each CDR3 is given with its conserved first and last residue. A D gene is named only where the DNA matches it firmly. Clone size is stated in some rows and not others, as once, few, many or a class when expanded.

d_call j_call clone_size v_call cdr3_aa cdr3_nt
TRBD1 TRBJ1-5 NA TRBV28 CASINRGEEVQPQHF TGTGCCAGCATTAACAGGGGGGAGGAGGTTCAGCCCCAGCATTTT
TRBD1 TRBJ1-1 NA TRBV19 CASSYRGSHTEAFF TGTGCCAGTAGTTACAGGGGTTCGCACACTGAAGCTTTCTTT
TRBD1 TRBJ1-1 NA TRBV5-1 CASSLQGGLNTEAFF TGCGCCAGCAGCTTGCAGGGGGGTTTGAACACTGAAGCTTTCTTT
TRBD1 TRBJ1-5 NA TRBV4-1 CASSQTIPGTGNNQPQHF TGCGCCAGCAGCCAGACTATCCCCGGGACAGGGAACAATCAGCCCCAGCATTTT
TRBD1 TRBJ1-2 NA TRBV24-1 CATSDGQGVYGYTF TGTGCCACCAGTGATGGACAGGGCGTCTATGGCTACACCTTC
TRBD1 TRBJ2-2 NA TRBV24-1 CATSDAGQGRITGELFF TGTGCCACCAGTGACGCCGGACAGGGACGCATCACCGGGGAGCTGTTTTTT
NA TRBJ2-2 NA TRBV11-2 CASSVYNGELFF TGTGCCAGCAGCGTTTATAACGGGGAGCTGTTTTTT
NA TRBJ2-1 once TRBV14 CASSPRQTFYNEQFF TGTGCCAGCAGCCCAAGACAAACCTTCTACAATGAGCAGTTCTTC
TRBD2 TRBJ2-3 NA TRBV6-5 CASSSWTSGADTQYF TGTGCCAGCAGTTCTTGGACTAGCGGCGCAGATACGCAGTATTTT
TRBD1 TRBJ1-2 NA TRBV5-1 CASSLGPPTGGVNGYTF TGCGCCAGCAGCTTGGGTCCCCCCACAGGGGGCGTTAATGGCTACACCTTC
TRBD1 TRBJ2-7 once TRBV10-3 CAISDSSPTGVNFDEQYF TGTGCCATCAGTGATAGTAGTCCGACAGGGGTTAATTTTGACGAGCAGTACTTC
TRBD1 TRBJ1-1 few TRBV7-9 CASSLLRWAGGSTEAFF TGTGCCAGCAGCTTACTGCGCTGGGCAGGGGGGTCGACTGAAGCTTTCTTT
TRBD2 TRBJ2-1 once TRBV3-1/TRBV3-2 CASSLRGGLVDNEQFF TGTGCCAGCAGTCTTAGGGGGGGACTAGTGGACAATGAGCAGTTCTTC
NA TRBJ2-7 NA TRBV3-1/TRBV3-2 CASSQDYNVEQYF TGTGCCAGCAGCCAAGATTATAATGTCGAGCAGTACTTC
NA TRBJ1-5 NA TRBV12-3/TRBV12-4 CASSLLSNQPQHF TGTGCCAGCAGTTTACTCAGCAATCAGCCCCAGCATTTT
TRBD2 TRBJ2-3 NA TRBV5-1 CASSLAGSSGGDTQYF TGCGCCAGCAGCTTGGCCGGATCTAGCGGGGGAGATACGCAGTATTTT
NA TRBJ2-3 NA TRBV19 CASSLQTGSPTDTQYF TGTGCCAGTAGCCTCCAAACAGGGTCCCCCACAGATACGCAGTATTTT
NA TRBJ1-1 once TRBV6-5 CASSYVGGNTEAFF TGTGCCAGCAGTTACGTCGGGGGGAACACTGAAGCTTTCTTT
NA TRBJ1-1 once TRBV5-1 CASSQNTGPEAFF TGCGCCAGCAGCCAAAATACAGGCCCTGAAGCTTTCTTT
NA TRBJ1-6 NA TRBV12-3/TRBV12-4 CASSLSGSPLHF TGTGCCAGCAGTTTATCGGGTTCACCCCTCCACTTT
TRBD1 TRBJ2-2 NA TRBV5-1 CASSGGQVSTGELFF TGCGCCAGCAGCGGGGGACAGGTCAGCACCGGGGAGCTGTTTTTT
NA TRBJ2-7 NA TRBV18 CASSPYGEEDEQYF TGTGCCAGCTCACCATATGGAGAGGAGGACGAGCAGTACTTC
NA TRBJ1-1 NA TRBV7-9 CASSFTGTTEAFF TGTGCCAGCAGCTTCACAGGGACGACTGAAGCTTTCTTT
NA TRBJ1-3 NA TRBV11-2 CASSYRQVVGNTIYF TGTGCCAGCAGCTACAGACAGGTTGTAGGAAACACCATATATTTT
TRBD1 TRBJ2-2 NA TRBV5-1 CASSGTGGLTGELFF TGCGCCAGCAGCGGGACAGGGGGCCTCACCGGGGAGCTGTTTTTT
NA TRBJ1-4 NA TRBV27 CASRGVLTNEKLFF TGTGCCAGCAGAGGGGTTCTCACTAATGAAAAACTGTTTTTT
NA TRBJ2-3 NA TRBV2 CASSDYGDTQYF TGTGCCAGCAGTGATTACGGAGATACGCAGTATTTT
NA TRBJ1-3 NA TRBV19 CASSTRRPQGTGNTIYF TGTGCCAGTAGTACCAGAAGACCTCAGGGTACTGGAAACACCATATATTTT
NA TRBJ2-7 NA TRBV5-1 CASSLSGHFYEQYF TGCGCCAGCAGCTTATCGGGACACTTCTACGAGCAGTACTTC
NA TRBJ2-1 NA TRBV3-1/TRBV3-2 CASSPSGVFYNEQFF TGTGCCAGCAGCCCCAGTGGTGTCTTCTACAATGAGCAGTTCTTC
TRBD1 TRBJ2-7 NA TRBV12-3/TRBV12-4 CASSLQGPYEQYF TGTGCCAGCAGCTTACAGGGGCCCTACGAGCAGTACTTC
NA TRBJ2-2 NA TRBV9 CASSVDRRTGELFF TGTGCCAGCAGCGTAGATCGGCGGACCGGGGAGCTGTTTTTT
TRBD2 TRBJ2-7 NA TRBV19 CASANSGIPYEQYF TGTGCCAGTGCCAATAGCGGGATACCCTACGAGCAGTACTTC
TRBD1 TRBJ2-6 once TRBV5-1 CASSLRGQGWANVLTF TGCGCCAGCAGCTTGCGGGGACAGGGTTGGGCCAACGTCCTGACTTTC
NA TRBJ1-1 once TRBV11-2 CASSLAFREAFF TGTGCCAGCAGCTTAGCCTTCCGGGAAGCTTTCTTT
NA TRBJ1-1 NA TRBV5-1 CASSPTGLGTEAFF TGCGCCAGCAGCCCGACAGGTTTGGGCACTGAAGCTTTCTTT
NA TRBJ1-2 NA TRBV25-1 CASSGQNYGYTF TGTGCCAGCAGCGGACAGAACTATGGCTACACCTTC
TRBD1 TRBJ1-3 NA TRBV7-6 CASSLAWDSSGNTIYF TGTGCCAGCAGCTTAGCTTGGGACAGCTCTGGAAACACCATATATTTT
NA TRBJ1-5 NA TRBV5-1 CASSLGGGQPQHF TGCGCCAGCAGCTTGGGGGGAGGCCAGCCCCAGCATTTT
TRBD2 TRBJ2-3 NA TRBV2 CASSVTWASGTTDTQYF TGTGCCAGCAGTGTGACTTGGGCTAGCGGAACCACAGATACGCAGTATTTT
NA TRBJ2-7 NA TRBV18 CASSPPDSGPSSYEQYF TGTGCCAGCTCACCACCTGATTCAGGGCCGAGCTCCTACGAGCAGTACTTC
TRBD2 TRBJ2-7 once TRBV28 CASSPHLGGSSYEQYF TGTGCCAGCAGTCCTCATCTGGGCGGGAGCTCCTACGAGCAGTACTTC